The clone carrying this TCR beta chain shows up as medium-sized (0.01 to 0.1%) by frequency. The sample originates from a study of T cell clusters in autoimmune cytopenias. Germline values: CDR1 MNHEY, CDR2 SMNVEV (reference sequence). The CDR3 totals 13 residues. Each sample's input was 250 ng genomic DNA, about 38,000 genome equivalents. One tube held mixed TRB-A and TRB-B primer pools for touch-down PCR. TCRdb re-called the multiplex PCR reads, yielding one record per CDR3 amino acid sequence without DNA. The sample data list fewer than 10,000 distinct CDR3 sequences. The source is a human donor with an autoimmune cytopenia or autoimmune hepatitis (not recorded which). The sequencing sample was made of peripheral blood. The genes are TRBV27 and TRBJ2-5. The CDR3 sequence is CASRTSRQETQYF.